Listed here are 2 T cell receptor beta chains from one sample, sequenced in a study of cytomegalovirus exposure and HLA in healthy donors. Amplification used 60 Vbeta primers and 13 Jbeta primers. The protocol was immunoSEQ multiplex PCR, while the TCRdb copy is restricted to in-frame clones and leaves out a portion. The sample records about 200,000 clones, 82% being singletons. Sequencing was done on a sample of PBMCs. These receptors were obtained from a boy between 2 and 10 years old in good health and CMV-seronegative.

V usage is TRBV5-4 and J usage is TRBJ2-5, with no clear D. CDR1 and CDR2 from the germline V gene are SGHNT and YYREEE (reference sequence). V was cut by 0 bases and J by 1 base, with 19 bases left in between. This CDR3 has 18 residues. The CDR3 coding sequence is TGTGCCAGCAGCTTGGATTGGCCAGGTCCATCGGTCCAAGAGACCCAGTACTTC. This translates into CASSLDWPGPSVQETQYF.

The chain combines TRBV21-1 with TRBJ2-5; the D segment call TRBD1 is taken from the table without a DNA check. TRBV21-1 is described as a pseudogene. The CDR3 totals 16 residues. CDR3 sequence: CASSKGRGTGEETQYF. For the CDR3, the DNA is TGTGCCAGCAGCAAAGGCAGGGGGACAGGGGAGGAGACCCAGTACTTC.